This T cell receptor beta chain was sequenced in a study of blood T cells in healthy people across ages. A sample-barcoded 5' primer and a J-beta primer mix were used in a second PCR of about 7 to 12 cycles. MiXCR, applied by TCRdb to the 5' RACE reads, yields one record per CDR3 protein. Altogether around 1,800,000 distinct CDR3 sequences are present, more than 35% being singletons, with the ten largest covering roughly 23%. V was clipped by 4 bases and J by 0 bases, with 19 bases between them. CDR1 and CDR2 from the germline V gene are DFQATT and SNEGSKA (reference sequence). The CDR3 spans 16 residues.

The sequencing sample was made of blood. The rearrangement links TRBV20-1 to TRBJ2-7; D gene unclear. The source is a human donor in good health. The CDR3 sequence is CSANLNSPQISYEQYF. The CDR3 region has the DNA TGCAGTGCTAATCTAAACAGTCCACAAATCTCCTACGAGCAGTACTTC.